Below, 23 T cell receptor beta chains from the same sample are listed, as sequenced in a study of post-analysis software for immune sequencing data. Sequencing libraries made from TCR beta cDNA carried unique molecular identifiers. TCRdb redid the calling of the PCR reads with MiXCR, one entry per CDR3 protein. The repertoire holds around 180,000 distinct CDR3 sequences, 30% seen once, with 1.5% in the top ten. No antigen has been identified for these receptors. Notes on the study in general: Compared with controls, patients had more of five or six TRBV segments, including TRBV5-6, TRBV5-1 and TRBV20-1.

The sequenced sample consisted of blood. These receptors were collected from a girl aged 10 to 17 with multiple sclerosis.

The V call is TRBV12-3 or TRBV12-4, the J call TRBJ1-6, with 7 bases fitting TRBD1. J lost 7 bases, V lost 2 bases, and 2 bases had no gene match. This CDR3 contains 14 residues. This chain's CDR3 is CASSLKGANSPLHF. The CDR3, as DNA: TGTGCCAGCAGTTTAAAGGGGGCGAATTCACCCCTCCACTTT.

This clonotype was observed many times. The rearrangement joins TRBV10-3 to TRBJ2-5, with D unclear. The V end lost 10 bases, the J end lost 4 bases, and 19 bases lay between the germline ends. Germline lookup yields CDR1 ENHRY and CDR2 SYGVKD. CDR3 length equals 14 residues. This CDR3 is CATLGTDPAETQYF. For the CDR3, the DNA is TGTGCCACGCTCGGAACAGACCCCGCAGAGACCCAGTACTTC.

This clonotype was observed many times. The V gene is TRBV6-5, the J gene TRBJ1-2; 8 bases agree with TRBD1. In germline, CDR1 is MNHEY, CDR2 SVGAGI. Trimming took 7 bases from V and 8 from J; bases not matched to a gene: 12. This CDR3 comprises 14 residues. CDR3 residues: CASTSGTGPSGYTF. CDR3 DNA sequence: TGTGCCAGCACAAGCGGGACAGGACCCAGCGGCTACACCTTC.

Turning to this clonotype: One base away lies a much larger clone, so this may be a sequencing read error. The rearrangement uses TRBV7-2 and TRBJ2-7, with D possibly being TRBD2 (5 bases). CDR1 is SGHTA and CDR2 is FQGNSA in the germline V gene. The CDR3 consists of 13 residues. The DNA for the CDR3 is TGTGCCAACAGCTTAAACATAGCGTGGGAGCAGTACTTC. This sequence encodes CANSLNIAWEQYF.

There are many counts of this clonotype. The J gene is TRBJ2-6, the V gene TRBV15; tentative D call: TRBD2 (5 bases). The CDR3 runs 15 residues. Germline assignment: CDR1 LNHNV and CDR2 YYDKDF (reference sequence). V lost 4 bases and J 0 bases, leaving 7 bases between the germline ends. Here the CDR3 reads CATSTRDSGANVLTF. The CDR3 DNA is TGTGCCACCAGCACGAGGGACTCTGGGGCCAACGTCCTGACTTTC.

This clonotype was seen a handful of times. The rearrangement joins TRBV12-3 or TRBV12-4 to TRBJ1-5; D perhaps matches TRBD1 (5 bases). V dropped 8 bases and J dropped 6 bases, with 11 bases sitting between them. This CDR3 spans 12 amino acids. CDR3 nucleotide sequence: TGTGCCAGCTCCGGGACCGTTCAGCCCCAGCATTTT. Amino acids: CASSGTVQPQHF.

This clonotype appeared many times. The chain joins TRBV3-1 to TRBJ2-3; the D is unclear. Trimming took off 0 bases at V and 0 bases at J, with 4 bases between the two ends. CDR1 LGHDT and CDR2 YNNKEL come from the germline V gene (reference sequence). CDR3 size: 14 residues. The CDR3: CASSQDISTDTQYF. The DNA of the CDR3 is TGTGCCAGCAGCCAAGATATTAGCACAGATACGCAGTATTTT.

The chain is built from TRBV7-2 and TRBJ1-1, with D hard to call. V lost 2 bases and J lost 5, with 3 bases in between. CDR3 length: 11 residues. CDR1 is SGHTA and CDR2 is FQGNSA in the germline V gene. CDR3: CASSLRTEAFF. The CDR3 DNA reads TGTGCCAGCAGCTTAAGGACTGAAGCTTTCTTT.

The CDR3 DNA reads TGTGCCATCAGTGACTGGACTAGCGGGGCGTGCAATGAGCAGTACTTC. Amino acid sequence: CAISDWTSGACNEQYF. The genes are TRBV10-3 and TRBJ2-7, with 12 bases that match TRBD2. From germline, CDR1 is ENHRY and CDR2 SYGVKD. The V gene end was trimmed by 3 bases and the J gene end by 7 bases; junction bases not matched to a gene: 10. CDR3 length: 16 residues.

The chain links TRBV20-1 to TRBJ2-5; 11 bases match TRBD2. Germline CDR1 is DFQATT and CDR2 is SNEGSKA (reference sequence). This CDR3 spans 14 amino acids. V gave up 2 bases and J gave up 5 bases; unmatched junction bases: 4. The CDR3 sequence: CSARILAGVETQYF. CDR3 nucleotides: TGCAGTGCTAGAATACTAGCGGGAGTCGAGACCCAGTACTTC.

Notes on this clonotype: This may come from a read error, since a much larger clone is one base off. The chain links TRBV15 to TRBJ2-7, with D unresolved. There are 15 residues in the CDR3. Germline values: CDR1 LNHNV, CDR2 YYDKDF (reference sequence). The DNA of the CDR3 is TGTGCCACCAGCAGAGGTCCACCATACTCCTACAAGCAGTACTTC. Residues: CATSRGPPYSYKQYF.

V usage is TRBV10-3 and J usage is TRBJ2-4, with TRBD1 as a possible D gene (5 bases). Near its end, the DNA agrees better with TRBJ2-7, so the J call may be wrong. The CDR3 is 14 amino acids. The germline gives CDR1 ENHRY, CDR2 SYGVKD. CDR3 amino acids: CAISAGQGNSEQYF. Here the CDR3 DNA reads TGTGCCATCAGTGCGGGCCAGGGAAATAGCGAGCAGTACTTC.

In this sample, this clonotype turned up a few times. The chain employs TRBV12-3 or TRBV12-4 and TRBJ1-5; D ambiguous. This CDR3 has 17 residues. Trimming left V 3 bases short and J 2 bases short, with 17 bases between. The CDR3 DNA reads TGTGCCAGCAGTTTCGAAGTAGGGCGGTGGGGCAATCAGCCCCAGCATTTT. This codes for CASSFEVGRWGNQPQHF.

In its sample, this clonotype was seen many times. The V and J genes are TRBV28 and TRBJ2-7; D unclear. CDR3 length equals 13 residues. V was cut by 3 bases and J by 2 bases, with 8 bases left in between. Germline V gene sequence: CDR1 MDHEN, CDR2 SYDVKM. The CDR3 DNA is TGTGCCAGCAGTTTCTACAGTACCTACGAGCAGTACTTC. It yields the protein CASSFYSTYEQYF. The full variable domain, its missing parts supplied by reference TRBV28 and TRBJ2-7, is DVKVTQSSRYLVKRTGEKVFLECVQDMDHENMFWYRQDPGLGLRLIYFSYDVKMKEKGDIPEGYSVSREKKERFSLILESASTNQTSMYLCASSFYSTYEQYFGPGTRLTVT.

This clonotype has ten or more counts. The chain employs TRBV6-6 and TRBJ2-4; 8 positions agree with TRBD1. Germline V lookup: CDR1 MNHNY, CDR2 SVGAGI (reference sequence). Germline trimming cut 5 bases from V and 0 bases from J; bases unmatched to any gene: 6. The CDR3 runs 16 residues. CDR3 residues: CASSGQGLLAKNIQYF. CDR3 nucleotide sequence: TGTGCCAGCAGTGGACAGGGATTACTAGCCAAAAACATTCAGTACTTC.

A few counts support this clonotype. The rearrangement links TRBV4-1 to TRBJ1-5, with 8 bases aligning to TRBD1. Looked up from germline, CDR1 is MGHRA and CDR2 is YSYEKL. V lost 1 base and J lost 2; bases outside the gene matches: 4. The CDR3 has 16 amino acids. The CDR3 DNA is TGCGCCAGCAGCCAAGTAGGGGGACAGGGCAATCAGCCCCAGCATTTT. This sequence encodes CASSQVGGQGNQPQHF.

This clonotype was picked up one time. The rearrangement uses TRBV5-1 and TRBJ2-1, with a weak D call TRBD2 (6 bases). Trimming removed 1 base at V and 8 bases at J, with 34 bases between. This CDR3 has 21 amino acids. Germline-derived CDR1 and CDR2 are SGHRS and YFSETQ. For the CDR3, the DNA is TGCGCCAGCAGCTTGTGGCGGCGTCCAAAAGGGGCAGGAGGGCTAAACGATGAGCAGTTCTTC. Protein sequence: CASSLWRRPKGAGGLNDEQFF.

Worth noting for this clonotype: This may arise from a read error, as a much more abundant clone is one base away. The gene calls are TRBV15 and TRBJ1-2; tentatively, D is TRBD1 (6 bases). Germline CDR1 is LNHNV and CDR2 is YYDKDF (reference sequence). The CDR3 covers 13 residues. The CDR3 here is CAASSRTEASYTF. DNA for the CDR3: TGTGCCGCCAGCAGTAGGACAGAAGCCAGCTACACCTTC.

The chain is built from TRBV7-9 and TRBJ2-3, with D maybe TRBD1 (6 bases). Deletions cut 2 bases from V and 6 bases from J, with 21 bases between. The CDR3 extends over 17 amino acids. The germline V gene encodes CDR1 SEHNR and CDR2 FQNEAQ (reference sequence). CDR3 in amino acids: CASSLPPGTSSLDTQYF. CDR3 nucleotides: TGTGCCAGCAGCTTACCCCCTGGGACATCTAGTCTTGATACGCAGTATTTT.

On this clonotype: A much larger clone lies a single base off, so this may be a read error. This chain joins TRBV7-3 and TRBJ2-1; D might be TRBD1 (5 bases). The CDR3 extends over 14 amino acids. Germline V gene data show CDR1 as SGHTA and CDR2 as FQGTGA. The CDR3 bases are TGTACCAGCAGCTTCGGACAATCGTACAATGAGCAGTTCTTC. This sequence encodes CTSSFGQSYNEQFF.

This clonotype was observed many times. This chain joins TRBV20-1 and TRBJ2-1; D remains unclear. V lost 5 bases and J lost 7, with 15 bases in between. Germline lookup yields CDR1 DFQATT and CDR2 SNEGSKA (reference sequence). The CDR3 sequence is 13 residues long. The CDR3 DNA sequence: TGCAGTGCTCCCCCTCTGACTGGAAATGAGCAGTTCTTC. Protein product: CSAPPLTGNEQFF.

This clonotype has a count of ten or more. V usage is TRBV5-4 and J usage is TRBJ1-2, with D perhaps TRBD1 (5 bases). Germline V lookup: CDR1 SGHNT, CDR2 YYREEE (reference sequence). The CDR3 is made up of 14 amino acids. The germline V and J ends were trimmed by 4 bases and 4 bases, with 14 bases remaining between them. This CDR3 is CASSPGHGGYGYTF. In DNA, the CDR3 is TGTGCCAGCAGCCCCGGACATGGAGGCTATGGCTACACCTTC.

This clonotype was seen only a few times. This sequence joins TRBV4-1 and TRBJ1-6, with 8 positions matching TRBD1. The length of the CDR3 is 15 residues. The germline gives CDR1 MGHRA, CDR2 YSYEKL. Trimming cost V 0 bases and J 9 bases; bases outside gene matches: 4. The CDR3 is CASSQEDRATSPLHF. The CDR3 DNA follows: TGCGCCAGCAGCCAAGAGGACAGGGCTACTTCACCCCTCCACTTT.